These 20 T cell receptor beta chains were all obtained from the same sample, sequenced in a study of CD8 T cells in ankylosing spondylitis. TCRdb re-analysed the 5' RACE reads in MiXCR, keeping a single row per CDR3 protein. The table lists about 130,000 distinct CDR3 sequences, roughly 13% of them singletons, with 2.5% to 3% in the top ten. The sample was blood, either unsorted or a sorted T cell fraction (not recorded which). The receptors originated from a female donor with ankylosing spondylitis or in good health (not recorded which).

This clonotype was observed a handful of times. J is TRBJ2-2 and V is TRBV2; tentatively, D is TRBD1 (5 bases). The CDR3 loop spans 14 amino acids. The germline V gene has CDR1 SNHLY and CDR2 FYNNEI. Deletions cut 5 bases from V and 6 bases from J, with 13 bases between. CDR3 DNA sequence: TGTGCCAGCAGTTCACAGGCGTGGGCCGGGGAGCTGTTTTTT. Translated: CASSSQAWAGELFF. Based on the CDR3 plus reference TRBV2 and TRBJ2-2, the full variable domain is EPEVTQTPSHQVTQMGQEVILRCVPISNHLYFYWYRQILGQKVEFLVSFYNNEISEKSEIFDDQFSVERPDGSNFTLKIRSTKLEDSAMYFCASSSQAWAGELFFGEGSRLTVL.

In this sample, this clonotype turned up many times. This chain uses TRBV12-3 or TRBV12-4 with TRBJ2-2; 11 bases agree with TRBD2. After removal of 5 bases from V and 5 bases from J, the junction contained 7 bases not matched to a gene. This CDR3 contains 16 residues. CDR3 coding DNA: TGTGCCAGCAGTAAAGGACTAGCGGGTGGTACCGGGGAGCTGTTTTTT. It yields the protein CASSKGLAGGTGELFF.

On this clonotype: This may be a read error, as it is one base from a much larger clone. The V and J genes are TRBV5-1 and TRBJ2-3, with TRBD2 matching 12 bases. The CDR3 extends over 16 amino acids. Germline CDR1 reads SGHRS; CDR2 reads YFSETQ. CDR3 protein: CANSQLAGGSTDTQYF. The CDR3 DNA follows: TGCGCCAACAGCCAACTAGCGGGGGGAAGCACAGATACGCAGTATTTT.

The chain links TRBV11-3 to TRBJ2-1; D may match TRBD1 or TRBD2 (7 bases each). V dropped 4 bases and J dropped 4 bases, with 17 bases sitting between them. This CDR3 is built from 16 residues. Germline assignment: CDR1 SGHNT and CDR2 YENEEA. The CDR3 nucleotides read TGTGCCAGCAGCTCAATTGGGGGGGACAGATACAATGAGCAGTTCTTC. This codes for CASSSIGGDRYNEQFF. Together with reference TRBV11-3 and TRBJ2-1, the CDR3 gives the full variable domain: EAGVVQSPRYKIIEKKQPVAFWCNPISGHNTLYWYLQNLGQGPELLIRYENEEAVDDSQLPKDRFSAERLKGVDSTLKIQPAELGDSAVYLCASSSIGGDRYNEQFFGPGTRLTVL.

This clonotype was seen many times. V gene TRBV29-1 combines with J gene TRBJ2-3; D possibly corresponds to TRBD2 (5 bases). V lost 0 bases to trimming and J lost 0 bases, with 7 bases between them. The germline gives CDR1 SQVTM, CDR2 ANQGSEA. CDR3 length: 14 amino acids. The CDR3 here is CSVEDRGSTDTQYF. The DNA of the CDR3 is TGCAGCGTTGAAGACCGCGGGAGCACAGATACGCAGTATTTT.

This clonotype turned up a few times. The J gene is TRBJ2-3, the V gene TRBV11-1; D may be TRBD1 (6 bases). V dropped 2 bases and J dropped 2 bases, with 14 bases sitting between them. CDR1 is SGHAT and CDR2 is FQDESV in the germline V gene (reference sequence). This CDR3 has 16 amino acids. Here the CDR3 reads CASSLQGQGFTDTQYF. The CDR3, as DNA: TGTGCCAGCAGCTTACAGGGACAAGGCTTCACAGATACGCAGTATTTT.

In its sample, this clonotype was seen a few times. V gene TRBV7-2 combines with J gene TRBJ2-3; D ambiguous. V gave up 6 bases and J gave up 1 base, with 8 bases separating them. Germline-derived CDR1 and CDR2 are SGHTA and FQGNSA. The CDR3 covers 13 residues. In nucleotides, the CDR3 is TGTGCCAGCAGGTTAAGAGGCACAGATACGCAGTATTTT. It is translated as CASRLRGTDTQYF.

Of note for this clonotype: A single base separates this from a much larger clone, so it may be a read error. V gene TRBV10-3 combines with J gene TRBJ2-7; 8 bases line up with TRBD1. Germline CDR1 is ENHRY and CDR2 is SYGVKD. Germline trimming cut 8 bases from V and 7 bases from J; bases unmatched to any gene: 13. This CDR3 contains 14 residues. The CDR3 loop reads CAIAPDRDVLEQYF. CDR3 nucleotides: TGTGCCATCGCCCCGGACAGGGACGTCTTGGAGCAGTACTTC.

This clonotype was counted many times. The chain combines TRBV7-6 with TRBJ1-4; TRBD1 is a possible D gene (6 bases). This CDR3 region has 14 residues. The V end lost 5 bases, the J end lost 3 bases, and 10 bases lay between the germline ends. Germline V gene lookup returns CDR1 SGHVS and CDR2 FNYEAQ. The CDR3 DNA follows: TGTGCCAGCAGCCGGGGGGCAGCTAATGAAAAACTGTTTTTT. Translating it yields CASSRGAANEKLFF.

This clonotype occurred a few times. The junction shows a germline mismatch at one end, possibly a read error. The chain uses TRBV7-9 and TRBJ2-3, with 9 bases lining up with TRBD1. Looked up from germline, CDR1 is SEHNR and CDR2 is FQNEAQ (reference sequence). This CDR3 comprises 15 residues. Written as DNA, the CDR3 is TGTGCCAGCAGCCCGGGACAGGGAGTACAAGATACTCAGTATTTT. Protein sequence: CASSPGQGVQDTQYF.

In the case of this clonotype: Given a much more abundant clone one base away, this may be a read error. CDR3 bases: TGCGGGTGGGGGGGGAACTACAATGAGCAGTTCTTC. It encodes CGWGGNYNEQFF. This sequence joins TRBV20-1 and TRBJ2-1; 7 nucleotides match TRBD2. The germline gives CDR1 DFQATT, CDR2 SNEGSKA (reference sequence). CDR3 length: 12 amino acids.

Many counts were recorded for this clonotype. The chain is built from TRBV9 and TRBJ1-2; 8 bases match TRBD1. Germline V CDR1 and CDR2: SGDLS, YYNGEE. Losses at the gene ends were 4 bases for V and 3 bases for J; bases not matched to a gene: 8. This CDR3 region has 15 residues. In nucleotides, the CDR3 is TGTGCCAGCAGCCTCGGACAGGGTGGTGACTATGGCTACACCTTC. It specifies CASSLGQGGDYGYTF. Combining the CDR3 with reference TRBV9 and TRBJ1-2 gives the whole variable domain DSGVTQTPKHLITATGQRVTLRCSPRSGDLSVYWYQQSLDQGLQFLIQYYNGEERAKGNILERFSAQQFPDLHSELNLSSLELGDSALYFCASSLGQGGDYGYTFGSGTRLTVV.

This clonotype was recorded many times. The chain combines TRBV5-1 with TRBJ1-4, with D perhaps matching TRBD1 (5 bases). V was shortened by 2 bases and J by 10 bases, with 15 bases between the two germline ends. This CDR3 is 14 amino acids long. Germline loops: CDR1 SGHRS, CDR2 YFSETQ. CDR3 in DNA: TGCGCCAGCAGCTTAGGGACGGTGGAAGGAAAACTGTTTTTT. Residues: CASSLGTVEGKLFF.

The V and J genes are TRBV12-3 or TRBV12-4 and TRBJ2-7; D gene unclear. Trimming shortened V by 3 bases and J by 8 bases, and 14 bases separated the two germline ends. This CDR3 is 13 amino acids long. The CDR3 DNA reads TGTGCCAGCAGTTTTGAAAACGCATTGAAGCAGTACTTC. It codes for CASSFENALKQYF.

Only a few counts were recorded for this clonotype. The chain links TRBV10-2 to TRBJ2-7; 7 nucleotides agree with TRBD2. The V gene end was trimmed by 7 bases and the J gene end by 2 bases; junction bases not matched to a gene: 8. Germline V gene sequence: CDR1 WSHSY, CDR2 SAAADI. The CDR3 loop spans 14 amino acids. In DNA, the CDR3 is TGCGCCAGCACCTTGGGGGGGGGTACCTACGAGCAGTACTTC. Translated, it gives CASTLGGGTYEQYF.

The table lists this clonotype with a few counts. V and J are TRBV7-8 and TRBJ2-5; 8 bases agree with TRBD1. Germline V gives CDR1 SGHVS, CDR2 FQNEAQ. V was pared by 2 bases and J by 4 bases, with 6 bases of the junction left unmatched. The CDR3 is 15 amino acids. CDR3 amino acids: CASSLTSGGRETQYF. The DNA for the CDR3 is TGTGCCAGCAGCTTAACCTCAGGGGGCCGAGAGACCCAGTACTTC.

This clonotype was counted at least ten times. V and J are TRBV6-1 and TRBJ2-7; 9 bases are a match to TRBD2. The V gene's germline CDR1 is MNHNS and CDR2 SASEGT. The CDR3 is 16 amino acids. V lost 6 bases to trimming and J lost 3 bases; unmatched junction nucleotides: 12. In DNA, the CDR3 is TGTGCCAGCAGCCGCCTAGGTAGCGGGAGAATCTACGAGCAGTACTTC. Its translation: CASSRLGSGRIYEQYF.

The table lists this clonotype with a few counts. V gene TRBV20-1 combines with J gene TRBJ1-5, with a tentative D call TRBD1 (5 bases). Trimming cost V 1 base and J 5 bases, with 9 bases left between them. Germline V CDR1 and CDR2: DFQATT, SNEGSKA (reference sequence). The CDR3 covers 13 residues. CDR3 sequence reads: CSARAVGDQPQHF. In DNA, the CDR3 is TGCAGTGCTAGAGCGGTGGGGGATCAGCCCCAGCATTTT.

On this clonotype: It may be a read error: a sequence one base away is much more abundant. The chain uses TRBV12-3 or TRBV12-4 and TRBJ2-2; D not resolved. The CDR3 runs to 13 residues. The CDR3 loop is CVSSLINTGELFF. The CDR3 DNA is TGTGTCAGCAGCTTAATTAACACCGGGGAGCTGTTTTTT.

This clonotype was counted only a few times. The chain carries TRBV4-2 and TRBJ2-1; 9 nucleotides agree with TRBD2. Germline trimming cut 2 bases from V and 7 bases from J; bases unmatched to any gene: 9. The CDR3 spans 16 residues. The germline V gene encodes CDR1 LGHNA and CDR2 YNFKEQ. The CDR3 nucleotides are TGTGCCAGCAGCCAACCTTTAGCGGGAGAGGGTAATGAGCAGTTCTTC. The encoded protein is CASSQPLAGEGNEQFF.